The present T cell receptor (beta chain) was sequenced within a study of cytomegalovirus exposure and HLA in healthy donors. The CDR3 is 15 amino acids. Germline V gene data show CDR1 as LGHNA and CDR2 as YSLEER. The ends were cut back, 0 bases at V and 0 bases at J, with 8 bases in the middle. In this sample, this clone turned up a few times. Its antigen remains unidentified. General study points: Among TCR beta chains, those listed as cytomegalovirus-associated numbered some 160.

In the PCR, 60 Vbeta and 13 Jbeta primers were used. Only in-frame clones appear in the TCRdb table, and some are missing; sequencing was by immunoSEQ multiplex PCR. The table shows over 75,000 clones, with roughly 78% occurring only once. The receptor comes from a woman aged 60 to 75 in good health and CMV-seronegative. The sample was PBMCs. V is TRBV4-3 and J is TRBJ2-5; a weak D match, TRBD2 (6 bases). CDR3 region: CASSQDRRDQETQYF. In nucleotides, the CDR3 is TGCGCCAGCAGCCAAGATAGGAGGGACCAAGAGACCCAGTACTTC.